A selection of T cell receptor beta chains follows, all from one sample in a study of Ad26.COV2.S vaccination and SARS-CoV-2 variants. Clones were read by immunoSEQ multiplex PCR, and TCRdb kept only the in-frame ones, dropping some. The sample shows around 370,000 clones, about 88% of them seen only once. This sample comprised peripheral blood, obtained in a trial of Ad26.COV2.S vaccine versus placebo. These receptors were taken from a person aged 18-60 years who received the Ad26.COV2.S COVID-19 vaccine or a placebo. Both conserved end residues are part of each CDR3. The order of the fields is V gene, D gene, J gene, clone size, CDR3 DNA, CDR3 protein. A D gene is named only where the DNA matches it firmly. Only some rows state a clone size, as once, few, many or a class for expanded clones.

TRBV14	.	TRBJ2-4	.	TGTGCCAGCAGCCAAGATCATACCAAAAACATTCAGTACTTC	CASSQDHTKNIQYF
TRBV28	TRBD2	TRBJ2-1	.	TGTGCCAGCAGGAAAAGCGGGAGTGGTGATGAGCAGTTCTTC	CASRKSGSGDEQFF
TRBV2	.	TRBJ2-2	.	TGTGCCAGCAGTCCAGGGAACACCGGGGAGCTGTTTTTT	CASSPGNTGELFF
TRBV2	TRBD1	TRBJ1-5	.	TGTGCCAGCAGTGTACAGGGGGCTGGCCAGCCCCAGCATTTT	CASSVQGAGQPQHF
TRBV23-1	.	TRBJ2-7	.	TGCGCCAGCAGTCCCAGCCGAGTTGGGCAGTACTTC	CASSPSRVGQYF
TRBV10-3	.	TRBJ2-3	.	TGTGCCATCAGTGGCCCTAGCTGGGGGGGCGCGGATACGCAGTATTTT	CAISGPSWGGADTQYF
TRBV5-8	.	TRBJ1-1	once	TGTGCCAGCAGCTCGACCGTGGGCACTGAAGCTTTCTTT	CASSSTVGTEAFF
TRBV19	TRBD1	TRBJ1-2	.	TGTGCCAGTAGGACAGGGAGAACTGCGACCTATGGCTACACCTTC	CASRTGRTATYGYTF
TRBV11-2	.	TRBJ2-5	.	TGTGCCAGCAGCTCGGACGGCCAGTACCAAGAGACCCAGTACTTC	CASSSDGQYQETQYF
TRBV19	.	TRBJ2-1	.	TGTGCCACCTCAGACAGTCTTTACTACAATGAGCAGTTCTTC	CATSDSLYYNEQFF
TRBV5-1	TRBD1	TRBJ1-1	.	TGCGCCAGCAGCTCTCGGACAGGGGGCGACACTGAAGCTTTCTTT	CASSSRTGGDTEAFF
TRBV7-2	TRBD2	TRBJ2-7	.	TGTGCCAGCAGCCCTTTAGACCCTACTAGCGTCTACGAGCAGTACTTC	CASSPLDPTSVYEQYF
TRBV27	.	TRBJ1-2	.	TGTGCCAGCAGTTTATCGTTAACTGGACGTGGCTACACCTTC	CASSLSLTGRGYTF
TRBV25-1	.	TRBJ1-2	once	TGTGCCAGCAGTGATTCCGACAGAGAAGCTAACTATGGCTACACCTTC	CASSDSDREANYGYTF
TRBV18	TRBD2	TRBJ2-7	.	TGTGCCAGCTCATCCAGCGGGGGGAATGACGAGCAGTACTTC	CASSSSGGNDEQYF
TRBV18	.	TRBJ1-1	.	TGTGCCAGCACCCGGGAATTGAACACTGAAGCTTTCTTT	CASTRELNTEAFF
TRBV18	.	TRBJ1-4	.	TGTGCCAGCTCCGGCGGCACTAATGAAAAACTGTTTTTT	CASSGGTNEKLFF
TRBV9	.	TRBJ1-1	once	TGTGCCAGCAGCGCTTCCCCAGGGAACACTGAAGCTTTCTTT	CASSASPGNTEAFF
TRBV25-1	.	TRBJ1-1	.	TGTGCCAGCCTCCCCCGGGGGGGTCATGGAAGAGCGACTGAAGCTTTCTTT	CASLPRGGHGRATEAFF
TRBV9	TRBD2	TRBJ2-6	.	TGTGCCAGCAGCGTAGTTAGCGGGGCGAACTCTGGGGCCAACGTCCTGACTTTC	CASSVVSGANSGANVLTF
TRBV7-2	.	TRBJ1-6	few	TGTGCCAGCAGCTTAGATCTGGCTCCCCCCCTCCACTTT	CASSLDLAPPLHF
TRBV7-2	.	TRBJ2-1	once	TGTGCCAGCAGCTTAGCTGGGACTCTCTCCTACAATGAGCAGTTCTTC	CASSLAGTLSYNEQFF
TRBV5-1	.	TRBJ2-7	.	TGCGCCAGCAGCTTGAGTTCGGGGACCGAAATCGAGCAGTACTTC	CASSLSSGTEIEQYF
TRBV27	TRBD2	TRBJ2-7	.	TGTGCCAGCAGTTTTGGGACTAGCGGGGGCTACGAGCAGTACTTC	CASSFGTSGGYEQYF
TRBV6-2/TRBV6-3	TRBD2	TRBJ2-1	.	TGTGCCAGCAGTTACATCGGACTAGCGGGGGGGGATGAGCAGTTCTTC	CASSYIGLAGGDEQFF
TRBV5-4	.	TRBJ1-6	.	TGTGCCAGCAGCAGGAAGGACTACAATTCACCCCTCCACTTT	CASSRKDYNSPLHF
TRBV4-3	.	TRBJ2-1	.	TGCGCCAGCAGCCAAGGACAAACTCCTTACAATGAGCAGTTCTTC	CASSQGQTPYNEQFF
TRBV6-5	.	TRBJ2-3	.	TGTGCCAGCAAGGGGGGGGCCGCTAGCACAGATACGCAGTATTTT	CASKGGAASTDTQYF